This entry describes one T cell receptor (beta chain). Its antigen is unknown. After removal of 3 bases from V and 8 bases from J, the junction contained 11 bases not matched to a gene. From germline, CDR1 is LGHDT and CDR2 YNNKEL (reference sequence). CDR3 length equals 15 residues. The unexposed donors gave CD4+ T cells in about 2011-2019, prior to COVID-19. This entry belongs to a study of CD4 T cells in relation to SARS-CoV-2 and coronaviruses. Findings and caveats of the study: No donor gave both pre-pandemic and post-infection samples. The cross-reactivity analysis covered only spike protein, not other viral proteins.

The method was immunoSEQ multiplex PCR; TCRdb's version includes in-frame clones alone and lacks a portion of them. The sample holds roughly 63,000 clones, approximately 94% seen once. The source material was naive CD4+ T cells from PBMCs. This sample's subset: naive CD4+ T cells isolated by negative enrichment. The rearrangement uses TRBV3-1 (or the pseudogene TRBV3-2) and TRBJ1-2; TRBD1 agrees at 8 bases. The sequence came from a human donor in good health. Here the CDR3 reads CASSQNPGGAVGYTF. The CDR3 coding sequence is TGTGCCAGCAGCCAGAATCCAGGGGGCGCGGTCGGCTACACCTTC.